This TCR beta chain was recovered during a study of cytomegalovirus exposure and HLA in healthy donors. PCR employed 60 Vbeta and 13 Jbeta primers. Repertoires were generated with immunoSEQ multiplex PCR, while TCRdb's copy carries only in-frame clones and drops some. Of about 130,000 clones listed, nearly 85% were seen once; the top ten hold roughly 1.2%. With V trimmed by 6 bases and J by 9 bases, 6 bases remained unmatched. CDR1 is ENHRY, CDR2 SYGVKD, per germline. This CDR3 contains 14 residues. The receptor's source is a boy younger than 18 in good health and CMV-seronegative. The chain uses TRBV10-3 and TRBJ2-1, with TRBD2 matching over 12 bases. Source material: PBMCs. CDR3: CAISQTSGSGEQFF. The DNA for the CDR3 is TGTGCCATCAGCCAGACTAGCGGGAGTGGTGAGCAGTTCTTC.